Listed here is a single TCR beta chain. This clonotype was seen repeatedly, ten times or more. Its cognate antigen has yet to be identified. Base qualities were left out, and no much larger clone turns up one base away. The CDR3 runs 14 residues from the cysteine to the phenylalanine. The retained sequence is limited to the CDR3, 42 bases, with the frame set at the first base. V loses 3 bases at its end and J loses 2 bases; junction bases beyond the gene matches: 3. The germline V gene gives CDR1 as MDHEN and CDR2 as SYDVKM. This sample is drawn from a study of regulatory T cells in long-lasting Graves disease (TCRdb year 2021). With regard to the full study: Persistent Graves' disease meant more than 5 years of antithyroid drug treatment with TSH receptor autoantibodies that stayed positive. This study used TCR sequencing and RNA sequencing of peripheral blood to compare persistent Graves' disease patients against newly diagnosed Graves' disease patients. The study was conducted in China and was registered as a clinical trial. A total of around 33 samples were covered by TCR sequencing, comprising 13 persistent and around 20 newly diagnosed Graves' disease patients. Antithyroid drugs had been taken for approximately 10 years on average by persistent Graves' disease patients in the clinical cohort. Overall study outcomes, separate from this receptor: Persistent patients shared more public clonotypes among themselves (around 3,000) than newly diagnosed patients did (roughly 920). Sequencing and analysis were restricted to the TCR beta chain. Persistent Graves' disease patients showed lower TCR Shannon entropy and fewer highly expanded clones than newly diagnosed patients, suggesting clonal expansion. Preferential use of TRBV28, TRBJ1-2 and TRBJ2-5 was observed in persistent disease, whereas TRBV20-1 and TRBJ2-1 were favored in newly diagnosed disease. The authors noted that the small sample size was a limitation that may lower accuracy. The study examined only peripheral blood because the primary lesion, thyroid tissue, could not be accessed.

The time point label corresponds to: persistent/refractory GD, antithyroid drugs over 5 years with positive TRAb. RNA was extracted from PBMCs in TRIzol for both TCR sequencing and RNA sequencing. The diagnosis of Graves' disease followed American Thyroid Association guidelines. Patients for the study were recruited at an endocrinology department in Xi'an, China. Each patient gave around 9 milliliters of peripheral blood, collected in an EDTA anticoagulant tube. Ficoll Paque Plus density gradient separation was used to isolate PBMCs, and no additional T cell sorting was done. An Agilent 2100 Bioanalyzer and agarose gel were used to check RNA quality, while a NanoDrop 2000 measured RNA concentration. The method behind the library was multiplex PCR. TCRdb records Illumina HiSeq 4000 as the sequencer. iRepertoire HTBI primers and Arm-PCR amplification of CDR3 regions were used to construct TCR beta libraries. Gel purification was performed on PCR products prior to sequencing. The original pipeline was this. Gene usage analysis of CDR3 amino acid clonotypes used the approximately 62 TRBV and 11 to 15 TRBJ segments found across samples. COPE and FqMerger were used to merge the filtered high-quality paired reads into contigs. BLAST was used to align contigs to IMGT TRBV, TRBD and TRBJ reference genes, and CDR3 was defined according to IMGT. Highly expanded clones were defined as clonotypes with a frequency above 0.1%. Shannon entropy served as the measure of repertoire diversity, while the Gini coefficient captured V-J evenness. Clonotypes shared by more than one individual were considered public. Clones were called with MiXCR by TCRdb after fastp trimmed the public reads at Q25, and only in-frame beta chains were retained. Here each entry gathers all rows of one CDR3 protein and keeps the most common genes and DNA. These V and J calls derive from TCRdb rather than the authors' analysis. Present in this sample are a few hundred thousand distinct CDR3 sequences, 20% to 25% of which were seen just once. The top ten hold approximately 28% of the sample.

The source material was peripheral blood mononuclear cells (PBMCs), sampled when the disease was refractory, from a patient treated with antithyroid drugs. This sequence was found in a woman aged 40 to 50 with Graves disease. Donor details come from another sample of the same person, matched by shared clones. The chain is made from TRBV28 and TRBJ2-7; TRBD2 fits 8 bases in the junction. The CDR3 amino acid sequence is: CASSFRLAPYEQYF. The DNA sequence follows: TGTGCCAGCAGTTTCCGACTAGCGCCCTACGAGCAGTACTTC.